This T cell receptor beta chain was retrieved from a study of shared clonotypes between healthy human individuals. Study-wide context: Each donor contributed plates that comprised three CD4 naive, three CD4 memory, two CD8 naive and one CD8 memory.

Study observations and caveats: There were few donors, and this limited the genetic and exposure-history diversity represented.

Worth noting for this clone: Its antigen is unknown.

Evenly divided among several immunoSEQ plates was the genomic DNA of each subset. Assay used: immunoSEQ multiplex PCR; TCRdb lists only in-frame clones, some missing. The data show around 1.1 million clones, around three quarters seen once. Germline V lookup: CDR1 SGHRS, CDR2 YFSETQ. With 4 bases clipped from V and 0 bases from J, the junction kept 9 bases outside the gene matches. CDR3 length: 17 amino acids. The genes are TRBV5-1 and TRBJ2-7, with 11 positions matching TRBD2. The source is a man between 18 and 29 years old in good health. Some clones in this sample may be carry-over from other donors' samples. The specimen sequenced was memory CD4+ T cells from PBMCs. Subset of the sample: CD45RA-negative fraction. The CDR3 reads CASSPGLAGASSYEQYF. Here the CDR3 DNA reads TGCGCCAGCAGCCCAGGACTAGCGGGTGCTAGCTCCTACGAGCAGTACTTC. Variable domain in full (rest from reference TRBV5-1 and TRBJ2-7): KAGVTQTPRYLIKTRGQQVTLSCSPISGHRSVSWYQQTPGQGLQFLFEYFSETQRNKGNFPGRFSGRQFSNSRSEMNVSTLELGDSALYLCASSPGLAGASSYEQYFGPGTRLTVT.